This TCR beta chain was sequenced in a study of beta chain features in type 1 diabetes. Study-wide findings and caveats: Because the template was cDNA, high-expressing cells might be over-represented.

The CDR3 is 11 residues long. CDR1 is GTSNPN, CDR2 SVGIG, per germline (reference sequence). V lost 0 bases, J lost 7 bases, and 4 bases lay in between. Regarding this clone: No antigen is known for it.

Reverse transcription of all isolated RNA meant that expressed TCRB transcripts were sequenced. Millions of reads were obtained on average from naive, central memory and regulatory T cell samples. Profiled with immunoSEQ multiplex PCR; TCRdb holds only in-frame clones, not every one. The top ten clones hold about 0.065% of a sample with 450,000 to 550,000 clones, 30% of them seen once. Sequenced sample: naive CD4+ T cells from blood. The receptor was derived from a young man in good health. The chain combines TRBV30 with TRBJ2-1; D gene ambiguous. The CDR3 loop is CAWSVANEQFF. Written as DNA, the CDR3 is TGTGCCTGGAGTGTAGCAAATGAGCAGTTCTTC.